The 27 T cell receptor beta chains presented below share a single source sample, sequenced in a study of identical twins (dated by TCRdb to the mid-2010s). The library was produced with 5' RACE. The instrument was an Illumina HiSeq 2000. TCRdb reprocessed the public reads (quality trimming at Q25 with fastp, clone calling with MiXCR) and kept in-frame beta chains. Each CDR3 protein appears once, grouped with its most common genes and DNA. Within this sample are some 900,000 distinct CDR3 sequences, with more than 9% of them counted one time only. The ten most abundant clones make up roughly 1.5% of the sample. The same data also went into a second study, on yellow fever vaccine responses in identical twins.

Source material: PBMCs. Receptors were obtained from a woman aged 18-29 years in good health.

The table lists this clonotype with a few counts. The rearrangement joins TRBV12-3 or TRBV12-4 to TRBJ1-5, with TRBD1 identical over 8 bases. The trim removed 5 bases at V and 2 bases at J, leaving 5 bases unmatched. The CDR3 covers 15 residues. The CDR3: CASSHRGGGNQPQHF. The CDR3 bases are TGTGCCAGCAGTCACAGGGGGGGGGGCAATCAGCCCCAGCATTTT.

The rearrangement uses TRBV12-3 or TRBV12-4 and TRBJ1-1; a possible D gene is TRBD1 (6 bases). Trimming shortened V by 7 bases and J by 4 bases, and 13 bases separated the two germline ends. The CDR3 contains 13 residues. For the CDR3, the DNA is TGTGCCAGCAAAGGGGGGTGGGTCACTGAAGCTTTCTTT. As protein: CASKGGWVTEAFF.

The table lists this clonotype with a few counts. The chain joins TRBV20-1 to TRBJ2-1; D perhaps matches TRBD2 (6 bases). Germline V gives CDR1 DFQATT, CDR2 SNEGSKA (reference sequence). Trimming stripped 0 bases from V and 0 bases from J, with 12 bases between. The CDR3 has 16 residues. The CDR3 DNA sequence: TGCAGTGCTAGAGATCGGAACGGGAGCTCCTACAATGAGCAGTTCTTC. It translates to CSARDRNGSSYNEQFF.

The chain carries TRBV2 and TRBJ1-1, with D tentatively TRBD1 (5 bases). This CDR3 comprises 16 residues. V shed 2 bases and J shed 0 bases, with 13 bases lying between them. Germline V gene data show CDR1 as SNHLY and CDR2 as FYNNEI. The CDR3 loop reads CASSEKGADMNTEAFF. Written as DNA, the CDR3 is TGTGCCAGCAGTGAAAAAGGGGCAGACATGAACACTGAAGCTTTCTTT.

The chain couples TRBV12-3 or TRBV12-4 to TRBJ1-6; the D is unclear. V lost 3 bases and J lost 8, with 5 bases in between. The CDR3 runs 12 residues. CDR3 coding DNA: TGTGCCAGCAGTTTTGGAGATTCACCCCTCCACTTT. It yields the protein CASSFGDSPLHF.

CDR3 sequence: CAISKTSGETGELFF. DNA for the CDR3: TGTGCCATCAGCAAAACTAGCGGGGAGACCGGGGAGCTGTTTTTT. The genes are TRBV10-3 and TRBJ2-2; 10 nucleotides line up with TRBD2. Germline lookup yields CDR1 ENHRY and CDR2 SYGVKD. V lost 6 bases, J lost 5 bases, and 6 bases stayed unmatched. The CDR3 extends over 15 amino acids.

CDR3 sequence reads: CAISRGQFEQYF. For the CDR3, the DNA is TGTGCCATCAGCCGGGGTCAGTTCGAGCAGTACTTC. The V gene is TRBV10-3, the J gene TRBJ2-7; maybe TRBD2 (5 bases). Germline lookup yields CDR1 ENHRY and CDR2 SYGVKD. The CDR3 runs 12 residues. V lost 6 bases and J lost 6, with 12 bases in between.

In nucleotides, the CDR3 is TGCGCCACCAGAGACGGGACAGGGGCCTACAATGAGCAGTTCTTC. Protein: CATRDGTGAYNEQFF. The chain recombines TRBV5-1 with TRBJ2-1, with 10 bases identical to TRBD1. CDR3 length: 15 residues. J was trimmed by 2 bases and V by 9 bases; bases with no gene match: 8. Germline assignment: CDR1 SGHRS and CDR2 YFSETQ.

DNA for the CDR3: TGTGCCAGCAGCCCAGGAGGGACTGGAAACAATGAGCAGTTCTTC. Its translation: CASSPGGTGNNEQFF. This chain uses TRBV7-9 with TRBJ2-1; perhaps TRBD2 as D (6 bases). The CDR3 consists of 15 residues. Germline loops: CDR1 SEHNR, CDR2 FQNEAQ (reference sequence). Between the trimmed V and J ends, which lost 5 bases and 5 bases, there was a span of 16 bases.

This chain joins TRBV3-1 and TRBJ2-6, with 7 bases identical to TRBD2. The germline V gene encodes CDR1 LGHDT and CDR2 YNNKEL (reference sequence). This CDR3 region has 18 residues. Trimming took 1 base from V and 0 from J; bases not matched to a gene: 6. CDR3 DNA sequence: TGTGCCAGCAGCCAAGGCCAGGGACTAACCTCTGGGGCCAACGTCCTGACTTTC. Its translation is CASSQGQGLTSGANVLTF.

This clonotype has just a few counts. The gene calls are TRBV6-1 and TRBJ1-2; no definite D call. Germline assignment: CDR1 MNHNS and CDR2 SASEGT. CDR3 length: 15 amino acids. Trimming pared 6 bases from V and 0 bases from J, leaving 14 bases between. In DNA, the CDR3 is TGTGCCAGCAGCACCGGCCAAACGGCTAACTATGGCTACACCTTC. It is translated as CASSTGQTANYGYTF.

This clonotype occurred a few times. This CDR3 is CASSQVGRAYYGYTF. CDR3 nucleotide sequence: TGCGCCAGCAGCCAAGTGGGTAGGGCCTACTATGGCTACACCTTC. The chain employs TRBV4-1 and TRBJ1-2; D is unclear. Germline values: CDR1 MGHRA, CDR2 YSYEKL. The CDR3 has 15 amino acids. The germline V and J ends were trimmed by 1 base and 3 bases, with 12 bases remaining between them.

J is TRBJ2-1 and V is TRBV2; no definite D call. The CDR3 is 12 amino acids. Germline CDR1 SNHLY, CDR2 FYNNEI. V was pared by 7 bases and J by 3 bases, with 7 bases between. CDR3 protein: CASKVDYNEQFF. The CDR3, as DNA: TGTGCCAGCAAGGTAGACTACAATGAGCAGTTCTTC.

CDR3 in amino acids: CASSRWTGVADTQYF. As DNA, the CDR3 is TGTGCCAGCAGTCGTTGGACAGGGGTGGCAGATACGCAGTATTTT. V is TRBV12-3 or TRBV12-4 and J is TRBJ2-3, with 9 bases matching TRBD1. The J segment lost 4 bases and the V segment lost 5 bases, leaving 7 bases of the junction unmatched. The CDR3 sequence is 15 residues long.

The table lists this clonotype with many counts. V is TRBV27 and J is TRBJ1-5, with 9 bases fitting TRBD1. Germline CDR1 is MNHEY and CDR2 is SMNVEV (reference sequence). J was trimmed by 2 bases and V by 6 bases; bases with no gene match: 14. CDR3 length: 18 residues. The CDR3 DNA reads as TGTGCCAGCAGCTCGGGACAGGGCGAATCTTACGGCAATCAGCCCCAGCATTTT. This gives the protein CASSSGQGESYGNQPQHF.

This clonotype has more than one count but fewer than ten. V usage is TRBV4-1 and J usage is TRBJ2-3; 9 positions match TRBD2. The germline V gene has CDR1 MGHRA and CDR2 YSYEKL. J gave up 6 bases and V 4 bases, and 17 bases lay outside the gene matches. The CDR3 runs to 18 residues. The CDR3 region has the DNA TGCGCCAGCAGCCCAAGAGAACTAGCGGGTCCTAGCGTGGATACGCAGTATTTT. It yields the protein CASSPRELAGPSVDTQYF.

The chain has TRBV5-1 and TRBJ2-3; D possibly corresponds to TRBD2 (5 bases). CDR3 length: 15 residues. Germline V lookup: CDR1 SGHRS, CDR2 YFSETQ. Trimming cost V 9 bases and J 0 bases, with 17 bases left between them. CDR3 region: CATNPSPGSTDTQYF. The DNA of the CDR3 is TGCGCCACCAACCCTAGCCCGGGGAGCACAGATACGCAGTATTTT.

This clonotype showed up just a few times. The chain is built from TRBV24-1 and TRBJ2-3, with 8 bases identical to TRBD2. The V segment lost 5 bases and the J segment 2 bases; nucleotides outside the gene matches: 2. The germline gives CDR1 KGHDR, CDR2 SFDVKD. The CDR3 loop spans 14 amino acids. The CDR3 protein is CATSVAGTTDTQYF. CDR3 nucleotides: TGTGCCACCAGTGTAGCGGGAACCACAGATACGCAGTATTTT.

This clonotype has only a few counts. The CDR3 DNA reads TGCGCCAGCAAACTCCACGGACTAGCGGGCTCCTACGAGCAGTACTTC. This sequence encodes CASKLHGLAGSYEQYF. The V and J genes are TRBV5-1 and TRBJ2-7; 11 bases agree with TRBD2. The CDR3 spans 16 residues. V gave up 6 bases and J gave up 0 bases; unmatched junction bases: 8. Germline V CDR1 and CDR2: SGHRS, YFSETQ.

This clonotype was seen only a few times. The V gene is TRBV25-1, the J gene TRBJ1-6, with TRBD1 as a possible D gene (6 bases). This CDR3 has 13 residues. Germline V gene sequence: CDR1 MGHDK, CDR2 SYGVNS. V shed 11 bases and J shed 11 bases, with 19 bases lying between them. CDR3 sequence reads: CASSLQGGTPLHF. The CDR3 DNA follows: TGTGCCTCCAGCCTACAGGGTGGGACACCCCTCCACTTT. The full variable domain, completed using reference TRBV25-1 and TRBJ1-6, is EADIYQTPRYLVIGTGKKITLECSQTMGHDKMYWYQQDPGMELHLIHYSYGVNSTEKGDLSSESTVSRIRTEHFPLTLESARPSHTSQYLCASSLQGGTPLHFGNGTRLTVT.

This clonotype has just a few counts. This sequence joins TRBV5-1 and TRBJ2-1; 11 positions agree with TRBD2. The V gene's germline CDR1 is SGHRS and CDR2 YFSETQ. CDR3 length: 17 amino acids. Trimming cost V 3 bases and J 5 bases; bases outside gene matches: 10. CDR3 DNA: TGCGCCAGCAGCTCCTCCCGGGTAGCGGGGGGGAACAATGAGCAGTTCTTC. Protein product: CASSSSRVAGGNNEQFF.

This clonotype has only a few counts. CDR3 nucleotides: TGTGCCAGCAGCTTAGCGACACAGCCGCCCGGCTACACCTTC. Translated, it gives CASSLATQPPGYTF. J is TRBJ1-2 and V is TRBV7-9, with D uncertain. The germline gives CDR1 SEHNR, CDR2 FQNEAQ (reference sequence). The CDR3 totals 14 residues. The V end was cut by 0 bases, the J end by 8 bases, with 13 bases between.

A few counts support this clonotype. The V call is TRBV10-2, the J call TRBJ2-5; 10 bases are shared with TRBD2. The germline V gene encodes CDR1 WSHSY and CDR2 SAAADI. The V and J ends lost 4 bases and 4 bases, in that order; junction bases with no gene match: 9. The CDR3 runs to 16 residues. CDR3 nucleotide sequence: TGCGCCAGCAGTGGACCCCCAGCGGGAGGGCGAGAGACCCAGTACTTC. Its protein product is CASSGPPAGGRETQYF.

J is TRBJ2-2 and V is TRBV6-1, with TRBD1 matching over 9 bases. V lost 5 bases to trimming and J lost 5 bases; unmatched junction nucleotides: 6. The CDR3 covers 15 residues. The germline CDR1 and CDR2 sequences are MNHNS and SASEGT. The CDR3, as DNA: TGTGCCAGCAGTAGGGACAGGGAAAGGACCGGGGAGCTGTTTTTT. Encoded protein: CASSRDRERTGELFF.

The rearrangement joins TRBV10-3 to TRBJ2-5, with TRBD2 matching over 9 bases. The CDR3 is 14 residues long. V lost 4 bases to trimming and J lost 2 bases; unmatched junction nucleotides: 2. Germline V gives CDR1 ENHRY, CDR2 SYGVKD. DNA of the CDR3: TGTGCCATCAGTGTAACTAGCGGGCAAGAGACCCAGTACTTC. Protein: CAISVTSGQETQYF.

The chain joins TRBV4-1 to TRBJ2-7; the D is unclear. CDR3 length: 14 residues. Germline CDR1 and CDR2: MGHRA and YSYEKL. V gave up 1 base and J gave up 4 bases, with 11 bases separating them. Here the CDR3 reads CASSQAEASYEQYF. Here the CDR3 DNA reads TGCGCCAGCAGCCAAGCCGAGGCCTCGTACGAGCAGTACTTC.

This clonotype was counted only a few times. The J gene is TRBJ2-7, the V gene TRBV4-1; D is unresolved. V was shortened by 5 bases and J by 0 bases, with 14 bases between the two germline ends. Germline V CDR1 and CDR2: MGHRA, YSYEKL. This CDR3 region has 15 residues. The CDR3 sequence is CASSEDRLPSYEQYF. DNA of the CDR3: TGCGCCAGCAGCGAGGACCGCCTCCCCTCCTACGAGCAGTACTTC.